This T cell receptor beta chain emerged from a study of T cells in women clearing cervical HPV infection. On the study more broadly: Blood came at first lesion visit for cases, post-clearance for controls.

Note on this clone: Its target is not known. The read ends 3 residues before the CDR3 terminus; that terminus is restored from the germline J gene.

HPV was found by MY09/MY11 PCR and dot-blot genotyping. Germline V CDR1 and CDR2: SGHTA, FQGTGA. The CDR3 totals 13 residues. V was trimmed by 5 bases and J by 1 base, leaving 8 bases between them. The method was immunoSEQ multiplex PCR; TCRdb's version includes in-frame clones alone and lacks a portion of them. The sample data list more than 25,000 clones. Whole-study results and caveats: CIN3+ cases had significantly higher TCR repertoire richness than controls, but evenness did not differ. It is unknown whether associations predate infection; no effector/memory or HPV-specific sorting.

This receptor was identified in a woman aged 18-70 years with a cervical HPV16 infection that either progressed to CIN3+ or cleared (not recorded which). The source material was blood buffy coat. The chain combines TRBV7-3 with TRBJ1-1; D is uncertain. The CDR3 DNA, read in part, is TGTGCCAGCAGCGACTCAAGGAACACTGAA. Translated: CASSDSRNTE. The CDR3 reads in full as CASSDSRNTEAFF.